This T cell receptor beta chain was sequenced in a study of blood T cell repertoires in COVID-19. As for the study in general: Samples of COVID-19 (acute and convalescent) were obtained from the United States, Italy and Spain. T cells, B-cell-depleted T cells, or PBMCs provided the cDNA or gDNA that served as material.

Authors' data handling: Amplification of reference gene primers provided the estimated nucleated cell counts. Sequencing used immunoSEQ multiplex PCR; TCRdb keeps in-frame clones, though not all of them. V and J calls and clone size are as listed in that table; D and trimming were resolved from the DNA. In the table there are about 61,000 clones, about 78% of which are singletons. The ends were cut back, 6 bases at V and 0 bases at J, with 6 bases in the middle. The CDR3 consists of 12 residues. CDR1 is MNHNY, CDR2 SVGAGI, per germline (reference sequence). The sequencing input was peripheral blood. The source is a man older than 75 with active or convalescent COVID-19. The V gene is TRBV6-6, the J gene TRBJ2-7; no clear D gene. This CDR3 is CASSRSSYEQYF. CDR3 bases: TGTGCCAGCAGCAGAAGCTCCTACGAGCAGTACTTC.